These 22 T cell receptor beta chains originate from one sample sequenced in a study of Ad26.COV2.S vaccination and SARS-CoV-2 variants. Treatment reported: over 15 received Ad26.COV2.S at low or high dose, single or two shots; several received placebo; per-sample allocation not given. Specimens were obtained on day 63 following the first vaccine or placebo injection. The repertoire was sequenced with immunoSEQ multiplex PCR; TCRdb's copy has only in-frame clones and lacks some. The table lists a few hundred thousand clones, roughly 84% of them singletons. Sample: peripheral blood, taken in a trial of Ad26.COV2.S vaccine versus placebo. The receptors shown here come from a person between 18 and 60 years old who received the Ad26.COV2.S COVID-19 vaccine or a placebo.

This clone was found once. The chain joins TRBV7-9 to TRBJ1-2; TRBD1 agrees at 9 bases. Trimming cost V 4 bases and J 2 bases; bases outside gene matches: 8. Germline V gene lookup returns CDR1 SEHNR and CDR2 FQNEAQ (reference sequence). CDR3 size: 16 residues. The CDR3 DNA follows: TGTGCCAGCAGCTCGGACGCCGGGACAGGGAACTATGGCTACACCTTC. Translating it yields CASSSDAGTGNYGYTF.

Comment on this clone: Germline is not matched at one junction end, which may reflect a read error. The chain uses TRBV6-2 or TRBV6-3 and TRBJ1-1, with 7 bases matching TRBD1. Germline assignment: CDR1 MNHEY and CDR2 SVGEGT. This CDR3 contains 13 residues. CDR3 loop: CASNYQGDTEAFF. The DNA for the CDR3 is TGTGCCAGCAATTACCAGGGGGACACTGAAGCTTTCTTT.

The sample holds one count of this clone. V gene TRBV18 combines with J gene TRBJ2-6, with unresolved D. This CDR3 has 14 residues. V was trimmed by 6 bases and J by 0 bases, leaving 6 bases between them. Germline V gene sequence: CDR1 KGHSH, CDR2 LQKENI. In DNA, the CDR3 is TGTGCCAGCTCTCCCCTCTCTGGGGCCAACGTCCTGACTTTC. This codes for CASSPLSGANVLTF.

The J gene is TRBJ2-2, the V gene TRBV11-2; D remains ambiguous. The CDR3 covers 12 residues. Germline values: CDR1 SGHAT, CDR2 FQNNGV. The V gene lost 1 base and the J gene lost 5 bases, with 2 bases spanning the gap. The CDR3 DNA follows: TGTGCCAGCAGCTTAGGAACCGGGGAGCTGTTTTTT. It is translated as CASSLGTGELFF.

This chain connects TRBV9 to TRBJ2-1; 13 nucleotides agree with TRBD2. The CDR3 has 16 residues. Germline V gene data show CDR1 as SGDLS and CDR2 as YYNGEE. The J segment lost 4 bases and the V segment lost 0 bases, leaving 1 base of the junction unmatched. The DNA of the CDR3 is TGTGCCAGCAGCGTAGAGGGACTAGCGGGGTACAATGAGCAGTTCTTC. It yields the protein CASSVEGLAGYNEQFF.

The chain couples TRBV4-1 to TRBJ2-2; no definite D call. The CDR3 runs to 13 residues. In germline, CDR1 is MGHRA, CDR2 YSYEKL. Trimming left V 8 bases short and J 3 bases short, with 10 bases between. The CDR3 region is CASPAEDTGELFF. The CDR3 DNA reads as TGCGCCAGCCCCGCAGAGGACACCGGGGAGCTGTTTTTT.

This rearrangement joins TRBV20-1 to TRBJ2-7; no clear D gene. This CDR3 contains 8 residues. The V end lost 6 bases, the J end lost 5 bases, and 2 bases lay between the germline ends. CDR1 and CDR2 (germline): DFQATT, SNEGSKA (reference sequence). CDR3 DNA sequence: TGCAGTGCGCACGAGCAGTACTTC. Translated, it gives CSAHEQYF.

V usage is TRBV19 and J usage is TRBJ1-1, with D hard to call. The ends were cut back, 0 bases at V and 2 bases at J, with 10 bases in the middle. Germline assignment: CDR1 LNHDA and CDR2 SQIVND (reference sequence). CDR3 length equals 15 residues. The CDR3 region has the DNA TGTGCCAGTAGTATAGACAGTAATATTAACACTGAAGCTTTCTTT. Translated: CASSIDSNINTEAFF.

The chain is built from TRBV3-1 (or the pseudogene TRBV3-2) and TRBJ1-1, with D hard to call. The CDR3 is 14 residues long. CDR1 and CDR2 from the germline V gene are LGHDT and YNNKEL (reference sequence). Trimming left V 1 base short and J 0 bases short, with 6 bases between. The CDR3 region is CASSQAAMNTEAFF. In DNA, the CDR3 is TGTGCCAGCAGCCAAGCAGCCATGAACACTGAAGCTTTCTTT.

This sequence joins TRBV9 and TRBJ1-1; D call uncertain. The V end was cut by 0 bases, the J end by 2 bases, with 8 bases between. The CDR3 loop spans 14 amino acids. Germline V lookup: CDR1 SGDLS, CDR2 YYNGEE. The CDR3 is CASSVAVANTEAFF. The CDR3 nucleotides read TGTGCCAGCAGCGTAGCGGTGGCTAACACTGAAGCTTTCTTT.

CDR3 bases: TGTGCCAGCAGTTCCCCGGAGGAGCGGGGGGCCCGCACAGATACGCAGTATTTT. Amino acid sequence: CASSSPEERGARTDTQYF. The chain uses TRBV6-2 or TRBV6-3 and TRBJ2-3; 9 bases line up with TRBD2. CDR3 size: 18 residues. The ends lost 4 bases at V and 1 base at J; junction bases unmatched: 12. Germline-derived CDR1 and CDR2 are MNHEY and SVGEGT.

This sequence joins TRBV9 and TRBJ1-2; TRBD1 agrees at 7 bases. This CDR3 comprises 14 residues. Germline V lookup: CDR1 SGDLS, CDR2 YYNGEE. Trimming removed 6 bases from V and 6 bases from J; junction bases left unmatched: 11. CDR3 residues: CASTVSTGSDGYTF. CDR3 in DNA: TGTGCCAGCACCGTTTCGACAGGGTCGGATGGCTACACCTTC.

The genes are TRBV25-1 and TRBJ2-5; no clear D gene. CDR1 and CDR2 from the germline V gene are MGHDK and SYGVNS. The CDR3 extends over 16 amino acids. Trimming took 6 bases from V and 0 from J, leaving 17 bases between them. In DNA, the CDR3 is TGTGCCAGCAGCGGCCGAGTTTCTGGGTACCAAGAGACCCAGTACTTC. This translates into CASSGRVSGYQETQYF.

The chain uses TRBV21-1 and TRBJ2-1; TRBD2, the table's D call, was not compared with the DNA. TRBV21-1 is assigned pseudogene status. The CDR3 length is 16 residues. CDR3 loop: CASSKAGTEKRGEQFF. Written as DNA, the CDR3 is TGTGCCAGCAGCAAAGCCGGGACGGAGAAGCGGGGTGAGCAGTTCTTC.

V and J are TRBV3-1 (or the pseudogene TRBV3-2) and TRBJ1-1, with a possible D match to TRBD1 (5 bases). The CDR3 runs 15 residues. Germline CDR1 reads LGHDT; CDR2 reads YNNKEL (reference sequence). The V gene lost 4 bases and the J gene lost 4 bases, with 16 bases spanning the gap. For the CDR3, the DNA is TGTGCCAGCAGCCCAGGGCGTGGGGGAACCACTGAAGCTTTCTTT. Translated: CASSPGRGGTTEAFF.

V usage is TRBV19 and J usage is TRBJ1-4; possibly TRBD1 for D (5 bases). The CDR3 extends over 17 amino acids. Per the germline V gene, CDR1 is LNHDA and CDR2 is SQIVND (reference sequence). The V end was cut by 3 bases, the J end by 4 bases, with 18 bases between. The CDR3 region is CASSIGFQGRVNEKLFF. CDR3 DNA sequence: TGTGCCAGTAGTATTGGATTTCAGGGCCGGGTTAATGAAAAACTGTTTTTT.

V and J are TRBV19 and TRBJ1-1; the match to TRBD1 covers 12 bases. The V gene's germline CDR1 is LNHDA and CDR2 SQIVND (reference sequence). With 6 bases clipped from V and 3 bases from J, the junction kept 8 bases outside the gene matches. This CDR3 contains 16 residues. CDR3 sequence: CASRTGTGGLDTEAFF. CDR3 in DNA: TGTGCCAGTAGAACCGGGACAGGGGGCTTGGACACTGAAGCTTTCTTT.

This clone is a singleton in its sample. The chain uses TRBV30 and TRBJ2-2, with 14 bases lining up with TRBD2. The CDR3 contains 16 residues. Germline V gene lookup returns CDR1 GTSNPN and CDR2 SVGIG (reference sequence). The V segment lost 7 bases and the J segment 8 bases; nucleotides outside the gene matches: 12. CDR3 sequence (DNA): TGTGCCTCTCCGACTAGCGGGGGGGCCGCTGGTGGGGAGCTGTTTTTT. Protein: CASPTSGGAAGGELFF.

The V and J genes are TRBV4-3 and TRBJ2-5, with TRBD2 matching 12 bases. The CDR3 has 15 amino acids. The germline gives CDR1 LGHNA, CDR2 YSLEER. V lost 0 bases to trimming and J lost 8 bases; unmatched junction nucleotides: 4. CDR3 sequence reads: CASSQETSGGQTQYF. In nucleotides, the CDR3 is TGCGCCAGCAGCCAAGAGACTAGCGGGGGCCAAACCCAGTACTTC.

The chain is built from TRBV12-5 and TRBJ2-1, with TRBD2 identical over 15 bases. The ends lost 5 bases at V and 0 bases at J; junction bases unmatched: 11. This CDR3 region has 20 residues. Germline V gene sequence: CDR1 LGHNT, CDR2 FRNRAP. CDR3 nucleotides: TGTGCTAGTGGTACCGGACTAGCGGGGGGGACCCTAAGCTCCTACAATGAGCAGTTCTTC. Its translation: CASGTGLAGGTLSSYNEQFF.

The V call is TRBV3-1 (or the pseudogene TRBV3-2), the J call TRBJ2-7; D not certain. Looked up from germline, CDR1 is LGHDT and CDR2 is YNNKEL (reference sequence). Between the trimmed V and J ends, which lost 1 base and 6 bases, there was a span of 4 bases. This CDR3 has 11 amino acids. CDR3 sequence: CASSQGAEQYF. Written as DNA, the CDR3 is TGTGCCAGCAGCCAAGGGGCCGAGCAGTACTTC.

The genes are TRBV4-3 and TRBJ2-5, with TRBD1 identical over 8 bases. The trim removed 4 bases at V and 4 bases at J, leaving 14 bases unmatched. The CDR3 is 17 amino acids. Germline V gives CDR1 LGHNA, CDR2 YSLEER. CDR3 in amino acids: CASSRVGTGGFGETQYF. The CDR3 DNA is TGCGCCAGCAGCCGAGTTGGCACAGGGGGATTTGGAGAGACCCAGTACTTC.